This is a list of T cell receptor beta chains from one sample in a study of beta chain features in type 1 diabetes. Using immunoSEQ multiplex PCR, the repertoire was profiled, and TCRdb retains in-frame clones only, with some absent. This table holds under 850,000 clones, 13% found once. Sequenced sample: naive CD4+ T cells from blood. These receptors all stem from a man between 18 and 29 years old with type 1 diabetes. Both conserved end residues are part of each CDR3. A D gene is named only where the DNA matches it firmly. Some rows mark clone size as missing; the rest say once, few, many or name a class of expanded clone.

v_call,clone_size,j_call,d_call,cdr3_aa,cdr3_nt
TRBV7-9,.,TRBJ1-5,.,CASSLGSDQPQHF,TGTGCCAGCAGCTTAGGGTCGGATCAGCCCCAGCATTTT
TRBV6-1,few,TRBJ2-2,.,CASRLQGVNTGELFF,TGTGCCAGCAGATTACAGGGAGTGAACACCGGGGAGCTGTTTTTT
TRBV18,few,TRBJ1-1,.,CASSPQGLNTEAFF,TGTGCCAGCTCACCACAGGGGTTGAACACTGAAGCTTTCTTT
TRBV18,few,TRBJ2-1,TRBD2,CASSPSSSGGKDEQFF,TGTGCCAGCTCACCCTCCTCTAGCGGGGGTAAGGATGAGCAGTTCTTC
TRBV10-3,.,TRBJ2-7,TRBD1,CAVTGTGGYEQYF,TGTGCCGTGACCGGGACAGGGGGCTACGAGCAGTACTTC
TRBV18,.,TRBJ2-1,TRBD2,CASSPRGARNDEQFF,TGTGCCAGCTCACCGCGGGGGGCGAGGAACGATGAGCAGTTCTTC
TRBV5-1,.,TRBJ2-7,TRBD1,CASSSRTGAYEQYF,TGCGCCAGCAGCTCCAGGACAGGGGCCTACGAGCAGTACTTC
TRBV30,.,TRBJ2-2,.,CAWSRRISGELFF,TGTGCCTGGAGTCGGAGAATTTCCGGGGAGCTGTTTTTT
TRBV14,.,TRBJ2-7,TRBD1,CASGQDRGYDEQYF,TGTGCCAGCGGGCAGGACAGGGGATATGACGAGCAGTACTTC
TRBV9,.,TRBJ2-7,.,CASSVVPDGMGQYF,TGTGCCAGCAGCGTAGTCCCGGACGGGATGGGGCAGTACTTC
TRBV30,few,TRBJ1-2,.,CAWKGTQGQPLNYGYTF,TGTGCCTGGAAAGGGACCCAAGGCCAGCCCCTAAACTATGGCTACACCTTC
TRBV6-1,.,TRBJ1-2,.,CASSENYGYTF,TGTGCCAGCAGTGAAAACTATGGCTACACCTTC
TRBV30,.,TRBJ1-3,.,CAWRWGAGNTIYF,TGTGCCTGGAGGTGGGGGGCTGGAAACACCATATATTTT
TRBV6-5,.,TRBJ1-2,.,CASSPDRDYGYTF,TGTGCCAGCAGTCCGGACAGAGATTATGGCTACACCTTC
TRBV29-1,.,TRBJ1-1,.,CSVEAWRGSGNTEAFF,TGCAGCGTTGAAGCGTGGAGGGGATCGGGGAACACTGAAGCTTTCTTT
TRBV7-9,.,TRBJ1-6,.,CASSLVGSRVNSPLHF,TGTGCCAGCAGCTTAGTAGGATCCAGGGTGAATTCACCCCTCCACTTT
TRBV5-1,.,TRBJ2-1,.,CASSSQLGGAGMSNEQFF,TGCGCCAGCAGCTCCCAACTTGGGGGCGCGGGGATGTCGAATGAGCAGTTCTTC
TRBV29-1,.,TRBJ1-1,.,CSVVDDRLNAEAFF,TGCAGCGTGGTTGATGACAGATTGAACGCTGAAGCTTTCTTT
TRBV25-1,.,TRBJ2-1,TRBD2,CASTPWLAGGEQFF,TGTGCCAGCACCCCTTGGCTAGCGGGGGGCGAGCAGTTCTTC
TRBV18,.,TRBJ1-5,.,CASSPGLEFGPGGDQPQHF,TGTGCCAGCTCACCTGGGTTAGAATTTGGTCCGGGGGGCGATCAGCCCCAGCATTTT